A selection of T cell receptor beta chains follows, all from one sample in a study of T cells after somatic rescue of genetic block. Data came from immunoSEQ multiplex PCR; TCRdb stores just in-frame clones and leaves some out. Here the sample spans 85,000 to 90,000 clones, 70% to 90% being singletons. Specimen: peripheral blood mononuclear cells (PBMCs). All receptors come from a woman aged 18-29 years. CDR3s include the opening cysteine and the closing phenylalanine or tryptophan. D genes are given only for firm matches. The size of a clone is reported for some rows only, either as once, few or many, or as a class for expanded clones.

D	J	V	size	CDR3	DNA
.	TRBJ2-4	TRBV10-3	.	CAISERTNIQYF	TGTGCCATCAGTGAGCGGACTAACATTCAGTACTTC
TRBD2	TRBJ2-7	TRBV27	.	CASSLYPGRIPYEQYF	TGTGCCAGCAGTTTATACCCCGGGAGGATACCCTACGAGCAGTACTTC
TRBD2	TRBJ2-2	TRBV27	once	CASSLGLAGVTGELFF	TGTGCCAGCAGTTTAGGACTAGCGGGAGTTACCGGGGAGCTGTTTTTT
.	TRBJ2-1	TRBV11-2	.	CASSPRLAVYNEQFF	TGTGCCAGCAGCCCCCGTCTGGCGGTCTACAATGAGCAGTTCTTC
.	TRBJ2-5	TRBV11-2	.	CASSRLQYQETQYF	TGTGCCAGCAGCCGTTTACAGTATCAAGAGACCCAGTACTTC
TRBD1	TRBJ2-6	TRBV19	.	CASSDRAGANVLTF	TGTGCCAGTAGTGACAGGGCTGGGGCCAACGTCCTGACTTTC
.	TRBJ2-2	TRBV25-1	.	CASSDATRTLLTGELFF	TGTGCCAGCAGTGATGCGACACGTACGCTTCTCACCGGGGAGCTGTTTTTT
TRBD2	TRBJ2-3	TRBV6-4	.	CASSEGGRSTDTQYF	TGTGCCAGCAGTGAAGGCGGGAGGAGCACAGATACGCAGTATTTT
TRBD2	TRBJ2-5	TRBV7-9	few	CASSLAPGLAGRQTQYF	TGTGCCAGCAGCTTAGCCCCGGGACTAGCGGGTCGGCAGACCCAGTACTTC
.	TRBJ2-5	TRBV10-3	.	CAISARGETQYF	TGTGCCATCAGTGCGAGGGGGGAGACCCAGTACTTC
.	TRBJ1-5	TRBV30	.	CAWSRPTIAKQPQHF	TGTGCCTGGAGTAGACCTACAATAGCAAAACAGCCCCAGCATTTT
.	TRBJ1-1	TRBV5-6	.	CASSSSRRMNTEAFF	TGTGCCAGCAGCTCTTCGAGGCGCATGAACACTGAAGCTTTCTTT